The present T cell receptor beta chain was sequenced within a study of TIL therapy for anti-PD-1-resistant metastatic lung cancer. Regarding the study as a whole: Many TIL product clones were absent from baseline tumor, suggesting clonal contraction.

V was shortened by 0 bases and J by 11 bases, with 14 bases between the two germline ends. The CDR3 covers 14 residues. Germline-derived CDR1 and CDR2 are GTSNPN and SVGIG (reference sequence). Sequencing used immunoSEQ v3. The repertoire was sequenced with immunoSEQ multiplex PCR; TCRdb's copy has only in-frame clones and lacks some. In the table there are 2,500 or so clones, roughly 73% of which are singletons. This clone was seen only a few times. Antigen unknown. The time point: pre-treatment sample, taken before nivolumab and TIL therapy. Tumor tissue came from excised metastases, mostly pleural nodules or supraclavicular lymph nodes.

The gene calls are TRBV30 and TRBJ1-6; D possibly corresponds to TRBD1 (5 bases). The material sequenced was tumor tissue, taken at baseline. The clonotype was recovered from a person between 25 and 79 years old with non-small cell lung cancer. Some clones in this sample may be carry-over from other donors' samples. The CDR3 region is CAWSVRGSGAPLHF. The DNA of the CDR3 is TGTGCCTGGAGTGTACGGGGCTCAGGAGCACCCCTCCACTTT.